Here is one TCR beta chain with its context. CDR3 length: 13 residues. The V gene's germline CDR1 is MNHEY and CDR2 SMNVEV (reference sequence). V lost 3 bases to trimming and J lost 7 bases, with 12 bases between them. The data stem from a study of blood T cell repertoires in COVID-19. Turning to the study itself: Sources were T cells, B-cell-depleted T cells, or PBMCs; the material itself was cDNA or gDNA.

This table comes from immunoSEQ multiplex PCR, and its TCRdb copy is limited to in-frame clones, with some not included. The sample lists some 170,000 clones, roughly 90% occurring once. The chain combines TRBV27 with TRBJ1-2; the D is unclear. The receptor was derived from a woman aged 50 to 65 with acute or convalescent COVID-19. Sequenced sample: peripheral blood. The CDR3 DNA follows: TGTGCCAGCAGTTTTACTTATGGGCGTGGCTACACCTTC. It codes for CASSFTYGRGYTF.